This TCR beta chain was sequenced during a study of tumor-infiltrating lymphocytes in primary liver carcinoma. About the study: Samples returned roughly 3.65 to 7.5 million productive TCRbeta reads, a yield that was similar across tissue types.

On this clonotype: Its target is not known. One end of the junction fails to match germline, which may point to a read error.

Overall study results and limits: Among the pair types, tumor region pairs showed more overlap than tumor-adjacent and tumor-blood pairs.

Unsorted bulk tissue of about 18-32 mg yielded co-extracted RNA and DNA. Every patient in the cohort had a primary liver carcinoma. That carcinoma was treated by surgical resection. The CDR3 has 14 amino acids. From germline, CDR1 is MNHNS and CDR2 SASEGT. Constant-region priming of approximately 500 ng total RNA yielded TCR beta cDNA. What produced the TCR beta libraries was three nested multiplex PCR rounds using slightly modified ARM-PCR. Use of TRBV1-TRBV30 forward primers with a C-beta reverse primer characterized the first two PCR rounds, which lasted around 10 cycles each. TCRdb independently ran MiXCR on the multiplex PCR reads; one entry per CDR3 protein. This sample has roughly 50,000 distinct CDR3 sequences; about 68% occur once, and the top ten carry around 23%.

V is TRBV6-1 and J is TRBJ1-5; D not resolved. Sequenced material: liver tumor tissue from sampling region 2. Indicated subset: tumor region T2, inferior pole. This TCR was sampled from a man aged 35 to 55 with primary liver carcinoma and hepatitis B virus infection. The CDR3 nucleotides are TGTGCCAGCAGTGAAAGTGACGGCAATCAGCCCCAGCACTTT. This codes for CASSESDGNQPQHF.